The present TCR beta chain was sequenced within a study of shared clonotypes between healthy human individuals. Study-level information: Donors, aged 18 to 49, were a couple of women and three men.

The material for each subset, its genomic DNA, was split evenly across several immunoSEQ plates. Methods used by the authors: ImmunoSEQ gave junction-only sequences without quality scores, so filtering differed. Sequencing was performed with immunoSEQ multiplex PCR; in TCRdb, only in-frame clones are kept and a portion is missing. The D gene and trimming were derived from the DNA, and the V and J assignments and clone size from that table. The data hold roughly 1,600,000 clones, with approximately 98.5% observed a single time. The V and J ends lost 2 bases and 3 bases, in that order; junction bases with no gene match: 9. The length of the CDR3 is 17 residues. Per the germline V gene, CDR1 is MGHDK and CDR2 is SYGVNS. Study-level points and caveats: The rarefaction results pointed to incomplete sorted-subset sequencing despite large depth.

On this clone: Antigen unknown.

The chain has TRBV25-1 and TRBJ2-3; 9 nucleotides match TRBD2. The TCR comes from a man between 25 and 39 years old in good health. Material for sequencing was naive CD4+ T cells sorted from blood. Indicated subset: CD45RA+ positively selected. CDR3 residues: CASSELGVAGETDTQYF. Written as DNA, the CDR3 is TGTGCCAGCAGTGAACTTGGGGTAGCGGGAGAAACAGATACGCAGTATTTT.